Each of the 19 T cell receptor beta chains below was sequenced from the same sample in a study of OX40 agonist ivuxolimab in advanced cancers. Assay used: immunoSEQ multiplex PCR; TCRdb lists only in-frame clones, some missing. The sample lists some 60,000 clones; approximately 94% were seen once. The material sequenced was CD4+ or CD8+ T cells sorted from blood, taken in a trial of the OX40 agonist ivuxolimab. These receptors came from an adult with an advanced solid tumor such as melanoma, head and neck, liver or kidney cancer.

The chain joins TRBV7-9 to TRBJ1-1; D not resolved. V lost 2 bases and J lost 2, with 6 bases in between. The CDR3 contains 13 residues. CDR1 and CDR2 from the germline V gene are SEHNR and FQNEAQ (reference sequence). The CDR3 loop reads CASSLLFNTEAFF. The CDR3 bases are TGTGCCAGCAGCTTACTGTTCAACACTGAAGCTTTCTTT.

The rearrangement joins TRBV6-5 to TRBJ2-7; 12 bases line up with TRBD1. V shed 4 bases and J 5 bases; nucleotides not matched to a gene: 3. Germline assignment: CDR1 MNHEY and CDR2 SVGAGI. CDR3 length: 14 amino acids. The CDR3 bases are TGTGCCAGCAGTTTAGGGACAGGGGGCAACGAGCAGTACTTC. It is translated as CASSLGTGGNEQYF.

The chain links TRBV6-6 to TRBJ2-1; D remains ambiguous. This CDR3 is 14 amino acids long. Trimming removed 2 bases at V and 5 bases at J, with 10 bases between. Germline V gene data show CDR1 as MNHNY and CDR2 as SVGAGI (reference sequence). The CDR3 here is CASSYAEIDNEQFF. CDR3 nucleotides: TGTGCCAGCAGTTACGCAGAGATTGACAATGAGCAGTTCTTC.

This chain uses TRBV6-5 with TRBJ1-2, with D perhaps TRBD1 (5 bases). The CDR3 totals 15 residues. V dropped 6 bases and J dropped 5 bases, with 19 bases sitting between them. Germline values: CDR1 MNHEY, CDR2 SVGAGI. This CDR3 is CASSPEGRAIYGYTF. The DNA for the CDR3 is TGTGCCAGCAGCCCAGAAGGCAGGGCAATTTATGGCTACACCTTC.

The chain employs TRBV6-1 and TRBJ2-7; the D is unclear. Trimming stripped 0 bases from V and 2 bases from J, with 8 bases between. The CDR3 length is 14 residues. The V gene's germline CDR1 is MNHNS and CDR2 SASEGT. In DNA form, the CDR3 reads TGTGCCAGCAGTGAAGCGGTGGGTCCCTACGAGCAGTACTTC. Its protein is CASSEAVGPYEQYF.

The chain recombines TRBV6-5 with TRBJ1-5; tentative D call: TRBD1 (5 bases). V was shortened by 6 bases and J by 2 bases, with 11 bases between the two germline ends. The CDR3 covers 14 residues. Germline loops: CDR1 MNHEY, CDR2 SVGAGI. The CDR3 sequence: CASRTREGNQPQHF. The CDR3 DNA sequence: TGTGCCAGCAGGACCAGGGAGGGCAATCAGCCCCAGCATTTT.

In DNA, the CDR3 is TGCAGCGTTGTCAGTCGGAACTCTGGAAACACCATATATTTT. The encoded protein is CSVVSRNSGNTIYF. The chain employs TRBV29-1 and TRBJ1-3; D gene unclear. Germline assignment: CDR1 SQVTM and CDR2 ANQGSEA. This CDR3 spans 14 amino acids. Deletions cut 4 bases from V and 0 bases from J, with 10 bases between.

This sequence joins TRBV5-6 and TRBJ2-2; possibly TRBD2 for D (6 bases). The CDR3 length is 16 residues. The germline V gene has CDR1 SGHDT and CDR2 YYEEEE. The V end lost 4 bases, the J end lost 0 bases, and 13 bases lay between the germline ends. The CDR3 bases are TGTGCCAGCAGCCTGATTGGGAGGTCGAACACCGGGGAGCTGTTTTTT. This codes for CASSLIGRSNTGELFF.

This clone was recorded only once. This rearrangement joins TRBV9 to TRBJ1-1; tentatively, D is TRBD1 (5 bases). This CDR3 spans 14 amino acids. Germline CDR1 reads SGDLS; CDR2 reads YYNGEE. Trimming pared 4 bases from V and 1 base from J, leaving 11 bases between. The CDR3 nucleotides read TGTGCCAGCAGCCCCGACGGGGCGAACACTGAAGCTTTCTTT. Its protein is CASSPDGANTEAFF.

The chain carries TRBV30 and TRBJ2-7; the D gene could be TRBD1 or TRBD2 (7 bases each). CDR1 and CDR2 (germline): GTSNPN, SVGIG (reference sequence). With 8 bases removed from V and 2 bases from J, the gap between germline ends came to 28 bases. This CDR3 region has 17 residues. DNA of the CDR3: TGTGCCAGCCGTGGGGGGGACAGACAGCGAAGACCCTACGAGCAGTACTTC. Residues: CASRGGDRQRRPYEQYF.

This chain uses TRBV5-4 with TRBJ2-3, with 15 nucleotides matching TRBD2. There are 16 residues in the CDR3. The germline V gene has CDR1 SGHNT and CDR2 YYREEE (reference sequence). After removal of 3 bases from V and 5 bases from J, the junction contained 4 bases not matched to a gene. CDR3 nucleotides: TGTGCCAGCAGCTCAAAGGGACTAGCGGGAGGAGATACGCAGTATTTT. Its translation is CASSSKGLAGGDTQYF.

This chain connects TRBV4-1 to TRBJ2-7, with 7 bases fitting TRBD2. Germline assignment: CDR1 MGHRA and CDR2 YSYEKL. V was pared by 0 bases and J by 2 bases, with 7 bases of the junction left unmatched. This CDR3 comprises 16 residues. The DNA of the CDR3 is TGCGCCAGCAGCCAAGATAATCTAGCGGATACCTACGAGCAGTACTTC. Encoded protein: CASSQDNLADTYEQYF.

The genes are TRBV9 and TRBJ1-5, with 7 bases that match TRBD1. The CDR3 has 14 residues. V lost 3 bases, J lost 8 bases, and 8 bases stayed unmatched. The germline gives CDR1 SGDLS, CDR2 YYNGEE. The CDR3: CASSGEDRPEPQHF. In nucleotides, the CDR3 is TGTGCCAGCAGCGGGGAGGACAGGCCGGAGCCCCAGCATTTT.

The chain recombines TRBV11-1 with TRBJ2-1; D uncertain. V was clipped by 5 bases and J by 5 bases, with 16 bases between them. CDR1 is SGHAT, CDR2 FQDESV, per germline (reference sequence). The CDR3 has 15 amino acids. The CDR3 coding sequence is TGTGCCAGCAGCATCCACGACTGGGCGGACAATGAGCAGTTCTTC. Translated, it gives CASSIHDWADNEQFF. The whole variable domain, remainder taken from reference TRBV11-1 and TRBJ2-1, is EAEVAQSPRYKITEKSQAVAFWCDPISGHATLYWYRQILGQGPELLVQFQDESVVDDSQLPKDRFSAERLKGVDSTLKIQPAELGDSAMYLCASSIHDWADNEQFFGPGTRLTVL.

V and J are TRBV13 and TRBJ2-7; D is perhaps TRBD2 (5 bases). Germline V gives CDR1 PRHDT, CDR2 FYEKMQ (reference sequence). The V end was cut by 2 bases, the J end by 2 bases, with 13 bases between. The CDR3 is made up of 15 amino acids. The CDR3 spells CASSLNLAFPYEQYF. The CDR3 nucleotides are TGTGCCAGCAGCTTAAATCTAGCCTTCCCCTACGAGCAGTACTTC.

The genes are TRBV19 and TRBJ2-7, with 12 bases aligning to TRBD2. Trimming took 4 bases from V and 2 from J; bases not matched to a gene: 6. The CDR3 contains 16 residues. From germline, CDR1 is LNHDA and CDR2 SQIVND (reference sequence). The CDR3: CASSTRTSGKTYEQYF. The CDR3 region has the DNA TGTGCCAGTAGTACCCGGACTAGCGGGAAAACCTACGAGCAGTACTTC.

This clone was seen a few times. The chain couples TRBV14 to TRBJ1-2; D remains ambiguous. V lost 3 bases, J lost 10 bases, and 18 bases lay in between. The germline CDR1 and CDR2 sequences are SGHDN and FVKESK. The CDR3 consists of 14 residues. CDR3 sequence reads: CASSHPIGNHDYTF. Here the CDR3 DNA reads TGTGCCAGCAGCCACCCGATCGGGAATCATGACTACACCTTC.

This rearrangement joins TRBV15 to TRBJ1-4; D ambiguous. CDR1 and CDR2 (germline): LNHNV, YYDKDF (reference sequence). This CDR3 spans 13 amino acids. Trimming pared 4 bases from V and 7 bases from J, leaving 10 bases between. CDR3 DNA: TGTGCCACCAGCATACGACGAGGTGAAAAACTGTTTTTT. Translated, it gives CATSIRRGEKLFF.

The chain uses TRBV2 and TRBJ1-1; TRBD1 matches at 10 bases. This CDR3 is 15 amino acids long. Germline CDR1 and CDR2: SNHLY and FYNNEI. V lost 6 bases, J lost 5 bases, and 9 bases stayed unmatched. The CDR3, as DNA: TGTGCCAGCAGCCTATTCGGACAGGGGGGTACTGAAGCTTTCTTT. Translating gives CASSLFGQGGTEAFF.